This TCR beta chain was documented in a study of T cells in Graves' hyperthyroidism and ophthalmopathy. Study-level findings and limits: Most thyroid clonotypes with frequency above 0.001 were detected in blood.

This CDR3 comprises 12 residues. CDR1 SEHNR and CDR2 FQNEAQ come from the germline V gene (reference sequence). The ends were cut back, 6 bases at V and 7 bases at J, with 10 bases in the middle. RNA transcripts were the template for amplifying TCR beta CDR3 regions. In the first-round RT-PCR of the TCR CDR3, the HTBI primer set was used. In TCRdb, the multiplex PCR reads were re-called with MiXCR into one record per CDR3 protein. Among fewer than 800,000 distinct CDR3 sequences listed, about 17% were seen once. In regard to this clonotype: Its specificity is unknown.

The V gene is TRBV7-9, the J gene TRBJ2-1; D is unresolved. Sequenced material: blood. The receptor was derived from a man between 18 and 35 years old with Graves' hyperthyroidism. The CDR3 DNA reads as TGTGCCAGCAGACGAACAATGAATGAGCAGTTCTTC. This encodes CASRRTMNEQFF.